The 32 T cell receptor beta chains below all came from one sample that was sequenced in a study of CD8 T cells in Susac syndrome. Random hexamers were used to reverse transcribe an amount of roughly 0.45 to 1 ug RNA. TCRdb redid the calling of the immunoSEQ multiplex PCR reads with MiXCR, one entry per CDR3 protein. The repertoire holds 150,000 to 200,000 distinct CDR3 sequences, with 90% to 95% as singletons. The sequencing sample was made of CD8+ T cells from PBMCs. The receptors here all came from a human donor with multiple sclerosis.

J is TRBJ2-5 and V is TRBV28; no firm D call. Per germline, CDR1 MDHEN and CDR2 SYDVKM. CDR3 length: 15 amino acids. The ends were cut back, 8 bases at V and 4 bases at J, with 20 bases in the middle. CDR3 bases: TGTGCCAGCTCGAAAGGGCTAAGTAGTCTAGAGACCCAGTACTTC. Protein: CASSKGLSSLETQYF.

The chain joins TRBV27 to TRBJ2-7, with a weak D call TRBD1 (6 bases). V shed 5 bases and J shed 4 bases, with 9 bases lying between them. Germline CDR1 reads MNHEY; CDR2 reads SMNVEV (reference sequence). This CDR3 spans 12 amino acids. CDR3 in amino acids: CASSKRGYEQYF. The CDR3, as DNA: TGTGCCAGCAGTAAGAGGGGGTACGAGCAGTACTTC.

The DNA for the CDR3 is TGTGCCAGCAGTTACTCTTTAACCTACGAGCAGTACTTC. It translates to CASSYSLTYEQYF. V gene TRBV6-6 combines with J gene TRBJ2-7, with D hard to call. Germline V gene sequence: CDR1 MNHNY, CDR2 SVGAGI (reference sequence). The CDR3 is 13 residues long. The V end lost 0 bases, the J end lost 2 bases, and 5 bases lay between the germline ends.

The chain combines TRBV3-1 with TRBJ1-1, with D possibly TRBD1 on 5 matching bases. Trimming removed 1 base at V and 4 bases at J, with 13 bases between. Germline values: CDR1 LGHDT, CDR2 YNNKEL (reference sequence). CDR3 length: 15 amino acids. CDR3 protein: CASSQGVGPGTEAFF. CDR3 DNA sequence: TGTGCCAGCAGCCAAGGCGTGGGGCCAGGCACTGAAGCTTTCTTT.

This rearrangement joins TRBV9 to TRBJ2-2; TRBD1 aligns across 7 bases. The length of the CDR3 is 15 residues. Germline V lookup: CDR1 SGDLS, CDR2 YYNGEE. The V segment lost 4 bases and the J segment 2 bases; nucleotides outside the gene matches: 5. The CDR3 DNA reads TGTGCCAGCAGCAAAGGACAGGTTAACACCGGGGAGCTGTTTTTT. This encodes CASSKGQVNTGELFF.

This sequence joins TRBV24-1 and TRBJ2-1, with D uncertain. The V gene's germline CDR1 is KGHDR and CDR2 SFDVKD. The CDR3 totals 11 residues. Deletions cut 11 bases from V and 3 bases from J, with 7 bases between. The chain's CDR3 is CARAVYNEQFF. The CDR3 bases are TGTGCCAGGGCAGTCTACAATGAGCAGTTCTTC.

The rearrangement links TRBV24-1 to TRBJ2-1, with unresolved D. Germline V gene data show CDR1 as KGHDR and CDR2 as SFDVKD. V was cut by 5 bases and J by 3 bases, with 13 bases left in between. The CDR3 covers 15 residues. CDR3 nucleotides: TGTGCCACCAGTGCCTCCGGCCCCGACTACAATGAGCAGTTCTTC. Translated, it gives CATSASGPDYNEQFF.

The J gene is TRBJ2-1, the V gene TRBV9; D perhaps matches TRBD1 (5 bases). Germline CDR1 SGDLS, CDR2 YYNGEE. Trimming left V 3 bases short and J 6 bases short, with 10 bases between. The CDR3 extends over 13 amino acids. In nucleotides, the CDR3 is TGTGCCAGCAGCGCAGGGTTGGGCAATGAGCAGTTCTTC. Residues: CASSAGLGNEQFF.

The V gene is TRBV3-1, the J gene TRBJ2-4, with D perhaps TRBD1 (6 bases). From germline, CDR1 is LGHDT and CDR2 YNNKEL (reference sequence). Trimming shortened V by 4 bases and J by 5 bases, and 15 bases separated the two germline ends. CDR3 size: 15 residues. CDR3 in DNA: TGTGCCAGCAGCCCAAGGGGGACCCGGGAAAACATTCAGTACTTC. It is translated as CASSPRGTRENIQYF.

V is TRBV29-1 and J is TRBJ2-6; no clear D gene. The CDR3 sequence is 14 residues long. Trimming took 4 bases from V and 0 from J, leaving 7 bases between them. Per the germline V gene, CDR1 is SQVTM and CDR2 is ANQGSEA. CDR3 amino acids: CSVAGDSGANVLTF. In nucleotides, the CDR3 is TGCAGCGTTGCCGGAGACTCTGGGGCCAACGTCCTGACTTTC. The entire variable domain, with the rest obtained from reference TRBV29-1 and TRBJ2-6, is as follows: SAVISQKPSRDICQRGTSLTIQCQVDSQVTMMFWYRQQPGQSLTLIATANQGSEATYESGFVIDKFPISRPNLTFSTLTVSNMSPEDSSIYLCSVAGDSGANVLTFGAGSRLTVL.

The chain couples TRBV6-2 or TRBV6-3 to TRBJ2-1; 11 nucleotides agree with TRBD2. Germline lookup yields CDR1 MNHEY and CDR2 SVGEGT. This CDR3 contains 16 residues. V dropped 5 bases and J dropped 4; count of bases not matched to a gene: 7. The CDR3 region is CASSTPGLAVYNEQFF. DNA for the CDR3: TGTGCCAGCAGTACTCCGGGACTAGCGGTGTACAATGAGCAGTTCTTC.

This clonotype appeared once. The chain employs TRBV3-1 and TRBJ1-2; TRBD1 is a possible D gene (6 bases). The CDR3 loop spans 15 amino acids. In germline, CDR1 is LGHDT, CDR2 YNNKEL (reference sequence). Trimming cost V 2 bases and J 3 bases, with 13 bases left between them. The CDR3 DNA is TGTGCCAGCAGCCAACCCGGACAGCCAGACTATGGCTACACCTTC. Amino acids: CASSQPGQPDYGYTF.

CDR3 region: CASSLGAGASYEQYF. DNA of the CDR3: TGTGCCAGCAGTTTAGGGGCAGGCGCTTCCTACGAGCAGTACTTC. This chain connects TRBV28 to TRBJ2-7; D may be TRBD1 (5 bases). The CDR3 totals 15 residues. Germline-derived CDR1 and CDR2 are MDHEN and SYDVKM. Trimming shortened V by 2 bases and J by 1 base, and 12 bases separated the two germline ends.

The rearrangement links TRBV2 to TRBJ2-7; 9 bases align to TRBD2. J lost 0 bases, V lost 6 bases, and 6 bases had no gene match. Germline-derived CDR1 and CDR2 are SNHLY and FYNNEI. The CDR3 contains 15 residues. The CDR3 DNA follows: TGTGCCAGCAGAGGACCTAGCGGGACCTCCTACGAGCAGTACTTC. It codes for CASRGPSGTSYEQYF.

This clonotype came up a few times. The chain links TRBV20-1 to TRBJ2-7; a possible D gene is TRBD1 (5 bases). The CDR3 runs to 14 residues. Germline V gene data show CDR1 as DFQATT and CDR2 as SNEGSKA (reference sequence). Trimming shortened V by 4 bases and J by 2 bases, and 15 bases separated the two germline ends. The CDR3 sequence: CSANAVDITYEQYF. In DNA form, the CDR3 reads TGCAGTGCTAATGCTGTGGACATTACCTACGAGCAGTACTTC.

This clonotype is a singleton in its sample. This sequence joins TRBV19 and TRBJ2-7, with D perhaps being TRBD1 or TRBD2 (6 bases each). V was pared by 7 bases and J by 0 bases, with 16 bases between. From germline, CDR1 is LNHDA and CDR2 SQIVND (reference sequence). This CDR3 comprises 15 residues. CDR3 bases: TGTGCCAGTACCATGGGCTGGGGGGCCTCCTACGAGCAGTACTTC. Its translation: CASTMGWGASYEQYF.

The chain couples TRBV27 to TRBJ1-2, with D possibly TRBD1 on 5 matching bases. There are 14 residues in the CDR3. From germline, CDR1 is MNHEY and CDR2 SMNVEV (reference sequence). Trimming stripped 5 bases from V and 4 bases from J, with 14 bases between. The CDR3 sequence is CASSGAPTLYGYTF. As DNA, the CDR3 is TGTGCCAGCAGTGGGGCTCCAACCCTCTATGGCTACACCTTC.

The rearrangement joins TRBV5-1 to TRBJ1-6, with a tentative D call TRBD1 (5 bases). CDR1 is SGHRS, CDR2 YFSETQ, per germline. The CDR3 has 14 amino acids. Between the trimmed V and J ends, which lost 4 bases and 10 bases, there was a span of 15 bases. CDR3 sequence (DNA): TGCGCCAGCAGCCCTGGGACTTTCTTCTCACCCCTCCACTTT. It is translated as CASSPGTFFSPLHF.

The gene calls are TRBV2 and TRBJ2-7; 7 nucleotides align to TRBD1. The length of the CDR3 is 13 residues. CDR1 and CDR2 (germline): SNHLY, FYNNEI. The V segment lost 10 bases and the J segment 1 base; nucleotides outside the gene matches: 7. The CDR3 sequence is CAMRGTESYEQYF. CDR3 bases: TGTGCCATGAGGGGGACAGAATCCTACGAGCAGTACTTC.

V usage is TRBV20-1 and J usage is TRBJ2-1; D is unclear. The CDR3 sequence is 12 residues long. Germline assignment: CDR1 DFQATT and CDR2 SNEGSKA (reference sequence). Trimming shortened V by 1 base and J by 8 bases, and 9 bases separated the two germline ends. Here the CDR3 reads CSARADAYEQFF. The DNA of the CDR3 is TGCAGTGCTAGAGCGGACGCTTATGAGCAGTTCTTC.

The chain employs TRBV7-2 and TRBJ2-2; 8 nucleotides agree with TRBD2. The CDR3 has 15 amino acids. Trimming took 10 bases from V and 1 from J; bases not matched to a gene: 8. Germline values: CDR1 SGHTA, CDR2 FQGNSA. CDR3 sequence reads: CAIAPGGENTGELFF. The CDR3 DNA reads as TGTGCCATCGCCCCGGGAGGGGAGAACACCGGGGAGCTGTTTTTT.

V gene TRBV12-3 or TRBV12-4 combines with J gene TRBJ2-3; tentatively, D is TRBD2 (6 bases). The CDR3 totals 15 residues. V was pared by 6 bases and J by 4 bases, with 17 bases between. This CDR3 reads CASRDPGLPADTQYF. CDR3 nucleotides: TGTGCCAGCAGGGACCCGGGACTTCCGGCAGATACGCAGTATTTT.

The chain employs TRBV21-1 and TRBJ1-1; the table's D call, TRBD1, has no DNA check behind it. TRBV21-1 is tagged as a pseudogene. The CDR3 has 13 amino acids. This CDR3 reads CASKGQENTEAFF. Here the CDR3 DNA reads TGTGCCAGCAAGGGACAGGAGAACACTGAAGCTTTCTTT.

CDR3 in DNA: TGTGCCAGTACCCCCCCTCCGGGCCCCGCACTGAACACTGAAGCTTTCTTT. Its translation is CASTPPPGPALNTEAFF. The rearrangement uses TRBV19 and TRBJ1-1; D gene ambiguous. Germline CDR1 LNHDA, CDR2 SQIVND (reference sequence). The ends were cut back, 7 bases at V and 0 bases at J, with 21 bases in the middle. CDR3 length equals 17 residues. Variable domain in full (rest from reference TRBV19 and TRBJ1-1): DGGITQSPKYLFRKEGQNVTLSCEQNLNHDAMYWYRQDPGQGLRLIYYSQIVNDFQKGDIAEGYSVSREKKESFPLTVTSAQKNPTAFYLCASTPPPGPALNTEAFFGQGTRLTVV.

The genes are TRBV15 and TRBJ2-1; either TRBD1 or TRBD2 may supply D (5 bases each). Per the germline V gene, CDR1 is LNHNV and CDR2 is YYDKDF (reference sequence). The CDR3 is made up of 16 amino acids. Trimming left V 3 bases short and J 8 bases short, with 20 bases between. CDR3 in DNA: TGTGCCACCAGCAGTGGGACCACCCTAGGGATGGATGAGCAGTTCTTC. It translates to CATSSGTTLGMDEQFF.

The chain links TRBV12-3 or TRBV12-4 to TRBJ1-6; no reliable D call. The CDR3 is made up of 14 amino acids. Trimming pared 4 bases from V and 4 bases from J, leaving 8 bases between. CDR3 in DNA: TGTGCCAGCAGTTCCGGACCATATAATTCACCCCTCCACTTT. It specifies CASSSGPYNSPLHF.

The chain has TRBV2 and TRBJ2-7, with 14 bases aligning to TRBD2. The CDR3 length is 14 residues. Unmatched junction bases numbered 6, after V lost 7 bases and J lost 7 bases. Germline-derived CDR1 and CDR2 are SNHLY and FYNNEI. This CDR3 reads CASNRLAGGAEQYF. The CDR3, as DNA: TGTGCCAGCAACCGACTAGCGGGAGGGGCAGAGCAGTACTTC. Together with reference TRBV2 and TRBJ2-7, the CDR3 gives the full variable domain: EPEVTQTPSHQVTQMGQEVILRCVPISNHLYFYWYRQILGQKVEFLVSFYNNEISEKSEIFDDQFSVERPDGSNFTLKIRSTKLEDSAMYFCASNRLAGGAEQYFGPGTRLTVT.

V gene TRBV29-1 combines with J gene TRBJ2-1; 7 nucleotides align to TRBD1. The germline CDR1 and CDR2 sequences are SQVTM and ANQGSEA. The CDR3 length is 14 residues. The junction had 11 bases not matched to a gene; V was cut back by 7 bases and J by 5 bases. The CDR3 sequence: CSGVGTAINNEQFF. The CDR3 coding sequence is TGCAGCGGGGTAGGGACAGCCATTAACAATGAGCAGTTCTTC.

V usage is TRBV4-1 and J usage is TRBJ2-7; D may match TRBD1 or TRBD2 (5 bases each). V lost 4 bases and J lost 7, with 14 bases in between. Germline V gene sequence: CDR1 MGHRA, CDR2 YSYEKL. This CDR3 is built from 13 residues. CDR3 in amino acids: CASSLRGPQEQYF. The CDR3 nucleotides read TGCGCCAGCAGCCTCCGGGGCCCCCAGGAGCAGTACTTC.

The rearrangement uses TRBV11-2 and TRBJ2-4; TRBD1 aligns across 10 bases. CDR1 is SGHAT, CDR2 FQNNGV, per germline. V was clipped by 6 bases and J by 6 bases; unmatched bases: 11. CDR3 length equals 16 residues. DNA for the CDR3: TGTGCCAGCAGTATGAGCTGGGGACAGGGGAGAAACATTCAGTACTTC. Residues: CASSMSWGQGRNIQYF. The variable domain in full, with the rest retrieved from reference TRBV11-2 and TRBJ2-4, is EAGVAQSPRYKIIEKRQSVAFWCNPISGHATLYWYQQILGQGPKLLIQFQNNGVVDDSQLPKDRFSAERLKGVDSTLKIQPAKLEDSAVYLCASSMSWGQGRNIQYFGAGTRLSVL.

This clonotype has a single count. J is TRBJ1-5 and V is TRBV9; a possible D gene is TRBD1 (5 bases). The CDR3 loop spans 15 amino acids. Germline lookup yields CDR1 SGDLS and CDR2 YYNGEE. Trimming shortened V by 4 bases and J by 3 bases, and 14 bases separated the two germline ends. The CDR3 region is CASSPGTAINQPQHF. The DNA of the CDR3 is TGTGCCAGCAGCCCCGGGACGGCCATCAATCAGCCCCAGCATTTT.

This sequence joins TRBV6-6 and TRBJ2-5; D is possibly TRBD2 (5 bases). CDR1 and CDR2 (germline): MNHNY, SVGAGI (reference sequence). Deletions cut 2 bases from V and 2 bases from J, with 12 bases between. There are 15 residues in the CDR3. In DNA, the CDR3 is TGTGCCAGCAGTTACCTCGGACGGGAACAAGAGACCCAGTACTTC. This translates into CASSYLGREQETQYF.